The source of this T cell receptor beta chain is a study of blood T cell repertoires in COVID-19. Study-level background: Both acute and convalescent COVID-19 samples were obtained from the United States, Italy and Spain. Nucleic acid was either cDNA or gDNA, and it came from T cells, B-cell-depleted T cells, or PBMCs.

In germline, CDR1 is MRHNA, CDR2 SNTAGT. CDR3 length: 14 amino acids. The V end was cut by 4 bases, the J end by 8 bases, with 17 bases between. Authors' processing steps: Amplification of reference gene primers was used by the study to estimate nucleated cell counts. Assay: immunoSEQ multiplex PCR; the TCRdb copy retains only in-frame clones and omits some. V, J and clone size reflect that table, while D and trimming were determined from the DNA. This table has 260,000 or so clones, roughly 76% appearing once. Followed longitudinally, the Seattle patients had been enrolled during active infection. Material: peripheral blood. This sequence was found in a woman aged 80 or older with COVID-19, enrolled during active disease. This chain connects TRBV6-4 to TRBJ1-2; a possible D gene is TRBD1 (5 bases). The CDR3 region is CASSARTPPGGYTF. The CDR3 DNA reads as TGTGCCAGCAGTGCCCGGACACCCCCTGGGGGCTACACCTTC.